The next 8 T cell receptor beta chains were all read from a single sample in a study of neurological immune-mediated disorders. Using its own MiXCR run on the 5' RACE reads, TCRdb lists one record per CDR3 protein. The sample lists 70,000 to 95,000 distinct CDR3 sequences; roughly 13% were seen once. This sample's time point: longitudinal time-point 2. The sequencing input was PBMCs. The receptors here all came from a female donor with HTLV-1-associated myelopathy (HAM/TSP).

This clonotype was seen a single time. One junction end disagrees with the germline gene, perhaps due to a read error. The chain carries TRBV5-1 and TRBJ2-6, with 12 bases matching TRBD1. Looked up from germline, CDR1 is SGHRS and CDR2 is YFSETQ. The CDR3 covers 16 residues. CDR3 in DNA: TGCGCCAGCAGCGGGACAGGGGGCGGTGGGGCCATCGTCCTGACTTTC. Encoded protein: CASSGTGGGGAIVLTF.

This clonotype has ten or more counts. V usage is TRBV2 and J usage is TRBJ2-7, with D tentatively TRBD1 (6 bases). Trimming took off 6 bases at V and 3 bases at J, with 12 bases between the two ends. Germline CDR1 SNHLY, CDR2 FYNNEI. CDR3 length equals 13 residues. The DNA for the CDR3 is TGTGCCAGCAGGAGGACAGCCAGCTACGAGCAGTACTTC. Residues: CASRRTASYEQYF.

This clonotype occurred a few times. The chain couples TRBV20-1 to TRBJ2-7, with a tentative D call TRBD2 (6 bases). CDR1 and CDR2 (germline): DFQATT, SNEGSKA (reference sequence). V shed 6 bases and J shed 6 bases, with 15 bases lying between them. The CDR3 runs 12 residues. The CDR3 reads CSADGLLGEQYF. CDR3 nucleotide sequence: TGCAGTGCAGATGGACTATTGGGCGAGCAGTACTTC.

This clonotype was counted at least ten times. This sequence joins TRBV7-3 and TRBJ2-7; TRBD1 might be the D (6 bases). The CDR3 length is 13 residues. Germline lookup yields CDR1 SGHTA and CDR2 FQGTGA. Deletions cut 5 bases from V and 3 bases from J, with 11 bases between. CDR3 sequence (DNA): TGTGCCAGCAGCCCGATACAGGGCTACGAGCAGTACTTC. Translating gives CASSPIQGYEQYF. Full variable domain (outside the CDR3, taken from reference TRBV7-3 and TRBJ2-7): GAGVSQTPSNKVTEKGKYVELRCDPISGHTALYWYRQSLGQGPEFLIYFQGTGAADDSGLPNDRFFAVRPEGSVSTLKIQRTERGDSAVYLCASSPIQGYEQYFGPGTRLTVT.

The CDR3 loop reads CASSEGGTNTEAFF. Written as DNA, the CDR3 is TGTGCCAGCAGTGAAGGTGGGACCAACACTGAAGCTTTCTTT. The V and J genes are TRBV6-1 and TRBJ1-1; TRBD1 is a possible D gene (5 bases). V was trimmed by 1 base and J by 2 bases, leaving 8 bases between them. Germline lookup yields CDR1 MNHNS and CDR2 SASEGT. CDR3 length: 14 amino acids.

This clonotype appeared many times. This chain connects TRBV12-3 or TRBV12-4 to TRBJ2-1; 9 nucleotides line up with TRBD2. The trim removed 7 bases at V and 5 bases at J, leaving 9 bases unmatched. The length of the CDR3 is 15 residues. CDR3 amino acids: CASTLSGGFNNEQFF. The CDR3 DNA reads as TGTGCCAGCACGCTAAGCGGGGGGTTCAACAATGAGCAGTTCTTC.

This clonotype was seen many times. The CDR3 coding sequence is TGCAGCGTTGAAGCCTTAAGGACAGGGCCCGGCACCGGGGAGCTGTTTTTT. It is translated as CSVEALRTGPGTGELFF. This chain joins TRBV29-1 and TRBJ2-2; 8 nucleotides match TRBD1. Trimming removed 1 base from V and 4 bases from J; junction bases left unmatched: 11. The CDR3 is 17 residues long. CDR1 is SQVTM and CDR2 is ANQGSEA in the germline V gene.

In its sample, this clonotype was seen many times. V and J are TRBV20-1 and TRBJ2-3; possible D gene TRBD1, 6 bases. Per the germline V gene, CDR1 is DFQATT and CDR2 is SNEGSKA (reference sequence). The CDR3 is 15 residues long. Trimming removed 3 bases at V and 0 bases at J, with 13 bases between. DNA of the CDR3: TGCAGTGCTAGGTGGGACAAATCTAGCACAGATACGCAGTATTTT. It translates to CSARWDKSSTDTQYF.